These 13 T cell receptor beta chains were all obtained from the same sample, sequenced in a study of OX40 agonist ivuxolimab in advanced cancers. The data were produced by immunoSEQ multiplex PCR, yet TCRdb's version contains in-frame clones alone and is incomplete. The sample gives more than 50,000 clones, roughly 85% of which show up once; 4.5% to 5.5% is in the top ten. This sample comprised CD4+ or CD8+ T cells sorted from blood, obtained in a trial of the OX40 agonist ivuxolimab. Receptors were obtained from an adult with an advanced solid tumor such as melanoma, head and neck, liver or kidney cancer.

The chain recombines TRBV7-3 with TRBJ2-2, with 9 bases that match TRBD1. The CDR3 is made up of 16 amino acids. Trimming removed 2 bases from V and 6 bases from J; junction bases left unmatched: 7. CDR1 and CDR2 from the germline V gene are SGHTA and FQGTGA. DNA of the CDR3: TGTGCCAGCAGCTTACCGGGACAGGGCGTCCCCGGGGAGCTGTTTTTT. Translation: CASSLPGQGVPGELFF.

Only a few counts were recorded for this clone. This chain links TRBV11-2 with TRBJ2-2; no firm D call. V was trimmed by 2 bases and J by 3 bases, leaving 13 bases between them. Germline V gives CDR1 SGHAT, CDR2 FQNNGV. The CDR3 sequence is 16 residues long. The DNA for the CDR3 is TGTGCCAGCAGCTTAACGCCCTCCTGGGACACCGGGGAGCTGTTTTTT. Its translation is CASSLTPSWDTGELFF.

Only a few counts were recorded for this clone. CDR3 region: CASSLARDRVSYEQYF. CDR3 nucleotide sequence: TGCGCCAGCAGCTTGGCCAGGGACAGGGTCTCCTACGAGCAGTACTTC. The chain couples TRBV5-1 to TRBJ2-7, with TRBD1 matching 9 bases. Germline CDR1 SGHRS, CDR2 YFSETQ. V lost 0 bases to trimming and J lost 0 bases; unmatched junction nucleotides: 4. CDR3 length: 16 residues.

The table lists this clone with a count of one. The chain has TRBV7-9 and TRBJ2-1; D possibly matches TRBD1 or TRBD2 (6 bases each). V lost 6 bases to trimming and J lost 8 bases, with 20 bases between them. The CDR3 covers 15 residues. Germline V gives CDR1 SEHNR, CDR2 FQNEAQ (reference sequence). The chain's CDR3 is CASSTGPPGGHEQFF. DNA of the CDR3: TGTGCCAGCAGTACCGGCCCTCCCGGGGGCCATGAGCAGTTCTTC.

About this clone: Sequence at one end of the junction differs from germline and may be a read error. The chain is built from TRBV7-7 and TRBJ2-5; no clear D. The CDR3 runs to 13 residues. Germline lookup yields CDR1 SSHAT and CDR2 FNYEAQ (reference sequence). CDR3 in DNA: TGTGCTAGCAGCTTACATGGTGGGGAGACCCAGTACTTC. Protein product: CASSLHGGETQYF.

The chain couples TRBV7-3 to TRBJ2-7; D is ambiguous. Trimming shortened V by 8 bases and J by 2 bases, and 10 bases separated the two germline ends. Per the germline V gene, CDR1 is SGHTA and CDR2 is FQGTGA. CDR3 size: 12 residues. This CDR3 is CASGWPPYEQYF. The CDR3 DNA follows: TGTGCCAGCGGGTGGCCTCCCTACGAGCAGTACTTC.

The chain employs TRBV2 and TRBJ2-5, with D tentatively TRBD2 (6 bases). The germline V and J ends were trimmed by 3 bases and 2 bases, with 13 bases remaining between them. Per germline, CDR1 SNHLY and CDR2 FYNNEI. The CDR3 spans 15 residues. The CDR3 loop is CASSDHGRGQETQYF. The CDR3 DNA follows: TGTGCCAGCAGTGATCACGGGAGAGGGCAAGAGACCCAGTACTTC.

This chain uses TRBV5-1 with TRBJ2-1, with 8 bases aligning to TRBD2. The CDR3 contains 14 residues. V was pared by 4 bases and J by 8 bases, with 8 bases of the junction left unmatched. Per germline, CDR1 SGHRS and CDR2 YFSETQ. This CDR3 reads CASSQTSGGDEQFF. CDR3 nucleotides: TGCGCCAGCAGCCAAACTAGCGGTGGAGATGAGCAGTTCTTC.

In nucleotides, the CDR3 is TGTGCCAGCAGCAAGGAGAACACTGAAGCTTTCTTT. Its translation is CASSKENTEAFF. The V gene is TRBV21-1, the J gene TRBJ1-1. TRBV21-1 is assigned pseudogene status. This CDR3 region has 12 residues.

The chain links TRBV20-1 to TRBJ1-2, with no clear D. CDR3 length: 10 amino acids. The V gene's germline CDR1 is DFQATT and CDR2 SNEGSKA (reference sequence). V lost 0 bases and J 7 bases, leaving 3 bases between the germline ends. CDR3 nucleotides: TGCAGTGCTAGAGACGTTGGCTACACCTTC. Protein sequence: CSARDVGYTF.

The J gene is TRBJ2-6, the V gene TRBV6-1, with D unresolved. This CDR3 is built from 13 residues. Trimming removed 7 bases at V and 4 bases at J, with 8 bases between. CDR1 is MNHNS and CDR2 is SASEGT in the germline V gene. The CDR3 sequence is CASTRSGANVLTF. Written as DNA, the CDR3 is TGTGCCAGCACCAGGTCCGGGGCCAACGTCCTGACTTTC.

The J gene is TRBJ2-7, the V gene TRBV28; D is possibly TRBD2 (5 bases). This CDR3 is built from 16 residues. V lost 6 bases to trimming and J lost 2 bases, with 20 bases between them. Germline values: CDR1 MDHEN, CDR2 SYDVKM. DNA for the CDR3: TGTGCCAGCAGAGACCGGGGATTCCGATCGACCTACGAGCAGTACTTC. Residues: CASRDRGFRSTYEQYF. The whole variable domain, remainder taken from reference TRBV28 and TRBJ2-7, is DVKVTQSSRYLVKRTGEKVFLECVQDMDHENMFWYRQDPGLGLRLIYFSYDVKMKEKGDIPEGYSVSREKKERFSLILESASTNQTSMYLCASRDRGFRSTYEQYFGPGTRLTVT.

The gene calls are TRBV5-1 and TRBJ2-2; D is unclear. Trimming pared 0 bases from V and 10 bases from J, leaving 10 bases between. CDR1 and CDR2 (germline): SGHRS, YFSETQ. This CDR3 is built from 13 residues. This CDR3 reads CASSLASDPELFF. For the CDR3, the DNA is TGCGCCAGCAGCTTGGCCTCGGATCCGGAGCTGTTTTTT.